The clone carrying this TCR beta chain has at least ten counts. A single record per CDR3 protein comes from TCRdb applying MiXCR to the RT-PCR reads. The table shows about 680,000 distinct CDR3 sequences, with 14% occurring only once. This CDR3 is built from 11 residues. With 6 bases removed from V and 8 bases from J, the gap between germline ends came to 14 bases. Germline V gene lookup returns CDR1 SQVTM and CDR2 ANQGSEA. This clonotype originated in a female donor in good health, serving as a healthy control. The sequenced sample consisted of memory CD4+ T cells from blood. The chain uses TRBV29-1 and TRBJ2-7, with D possibly matching TRBD2 (6 bases). The CDR3 DNA follows: TGCAGCGTCACCACCGGGACTCAGCAGTACTTC. Translated: CSVTTGTQQYF.